This TCR beta chain was observed in a study of cytomegalovirus exposure and HLA in healthy donors. On the study more broadly: Out of around 360 genotyped donors, about 80% belonged to the Caucasian-associated ancestry cluster.

Overall study results and limits: As a later analysis revealed, the rate of TCR association differed by HLA locus, with DRB1 most and HLA-C fewest.

As for this clone: Its antigen is unidentified.

The PCR was carried out with 60 Vbeta primers and 13 Jbeta primers. Produced via immunoSEQ multiplex PCR; TCRdb's table is partial and in-frame only. The table lists approximately 130,000 clones, 65% to 85% of them singletons. The sequence was collected from a man aged 50-59 years in good health and CMV-seronegative. Sequencing input: PBMCs.

The CDR3 DNA reads as TGTGCCAGCAGTCTTAGACAGGGGAACACTGAAGCTTTCTTT. This codes for CASSLRQGNTEAFF. The rearrangement links TRBV28 to TRBJ1-1; 7 nucleotides agree with TRBD1. Trimming at V came to 5 bases and at J to 1 base, leaving 4 bases not matched to a gene. Per the germline V gene, CDR1 is MDHEN and CDR2 is SYDVKM. This CDR3 contains 14 residues.